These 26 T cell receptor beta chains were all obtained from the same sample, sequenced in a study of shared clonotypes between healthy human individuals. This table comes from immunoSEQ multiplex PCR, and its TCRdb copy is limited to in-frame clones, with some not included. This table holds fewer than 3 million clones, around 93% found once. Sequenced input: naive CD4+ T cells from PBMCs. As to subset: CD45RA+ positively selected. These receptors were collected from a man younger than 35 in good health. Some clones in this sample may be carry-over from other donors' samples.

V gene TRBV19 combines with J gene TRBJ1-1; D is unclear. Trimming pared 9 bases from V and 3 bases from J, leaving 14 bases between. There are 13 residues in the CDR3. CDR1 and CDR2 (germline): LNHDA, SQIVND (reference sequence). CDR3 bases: TGTGCCAGCCTGGAAAGCGGGGACACTGAAGCTTTCTTT. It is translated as CASLESGDTEAFF. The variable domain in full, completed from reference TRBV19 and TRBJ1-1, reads DGGITQSPKYLFRKEGQNVTLSCEQNLNHDAMYWYRQDPGQGLRLIYYSQIVNDFQKGDIAEGYSVSREKKESFPLTVTSAQKNPTAFYLCASLESGDTEAFFGQGTRLTVV.

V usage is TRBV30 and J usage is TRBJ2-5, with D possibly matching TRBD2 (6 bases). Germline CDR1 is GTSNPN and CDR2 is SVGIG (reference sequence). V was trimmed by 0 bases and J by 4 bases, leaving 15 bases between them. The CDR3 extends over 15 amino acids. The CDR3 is CAWSVNGVGGETQYF. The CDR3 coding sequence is TGTGCCTGGAGTGTAAACGGGGTGGGGGGAGAGACCCAGTACTTC.

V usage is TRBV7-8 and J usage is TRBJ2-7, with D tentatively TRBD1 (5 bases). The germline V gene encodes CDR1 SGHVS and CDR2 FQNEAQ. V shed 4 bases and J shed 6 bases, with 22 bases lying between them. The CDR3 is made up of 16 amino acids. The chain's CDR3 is CASSSPSSLTAREQYF. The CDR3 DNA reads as TGTGCCAGCAGCTCACCCTCTTCCCTGACAGCCCGCGAGCAGTACTTC.

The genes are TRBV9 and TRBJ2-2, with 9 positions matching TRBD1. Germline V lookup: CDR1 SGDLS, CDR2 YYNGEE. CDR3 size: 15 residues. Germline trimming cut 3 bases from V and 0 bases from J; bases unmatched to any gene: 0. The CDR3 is CASSGTGANTGELFF. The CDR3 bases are TGTGCCAGCAGCGGGACAGGGGCGAACACCGGGGAGCTGTTTTTT.

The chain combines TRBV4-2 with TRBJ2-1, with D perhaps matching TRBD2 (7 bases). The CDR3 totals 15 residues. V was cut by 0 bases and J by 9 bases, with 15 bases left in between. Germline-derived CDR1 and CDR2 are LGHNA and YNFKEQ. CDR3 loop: CASSQEGAGAGEQFF. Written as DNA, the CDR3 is TGTGCCAGCAGCCAAGAGGGGGCGGGAGCGGGTGAGCAGTTCTTC.

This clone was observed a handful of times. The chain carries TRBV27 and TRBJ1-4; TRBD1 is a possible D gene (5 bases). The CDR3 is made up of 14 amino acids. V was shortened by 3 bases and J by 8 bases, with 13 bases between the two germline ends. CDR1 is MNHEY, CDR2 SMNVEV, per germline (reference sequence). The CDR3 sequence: CASSFRGEREKLFF. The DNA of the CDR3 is TGTGCCAGCAGTTTCCGGGGCGAGAGGGAAAAACTGTTTTTT. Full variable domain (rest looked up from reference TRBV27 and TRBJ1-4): EAQVTQNPRYLITVTGKKLTVTCSQNMNHEYMSWYRQDPGLGLRQIYYSMNVEVTDKGDVPEGYKVSRKEKRNFPLILESPSPNQTSLYFCASSFRGEREKLFFGSGTQLSVL.

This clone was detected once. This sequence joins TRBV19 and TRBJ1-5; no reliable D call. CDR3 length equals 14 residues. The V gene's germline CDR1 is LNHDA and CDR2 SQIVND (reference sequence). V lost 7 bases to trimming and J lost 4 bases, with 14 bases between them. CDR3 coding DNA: TGTGCCAGTACAGTCCGGGTCGGTAATCAGCCCCAGCATTTT. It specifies CASTVRVGNQPQHF.

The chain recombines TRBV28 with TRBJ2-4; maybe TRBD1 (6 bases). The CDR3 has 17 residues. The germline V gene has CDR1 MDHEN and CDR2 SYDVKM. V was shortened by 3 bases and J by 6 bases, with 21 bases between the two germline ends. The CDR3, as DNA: TGTGCCAGCAGTTTCGGGGCACAGGGTCGGGTGGGAAACATTCAGTACTTC. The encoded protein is CASSFGAQGRVGNIQYF.

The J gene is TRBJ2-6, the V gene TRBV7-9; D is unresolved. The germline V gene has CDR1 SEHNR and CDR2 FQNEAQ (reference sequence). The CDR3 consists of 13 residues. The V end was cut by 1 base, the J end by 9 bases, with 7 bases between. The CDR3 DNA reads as TGTGCCAGCAGCTTAGAGGTAGGCAACGTCCTGACTTTC. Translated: CASSLEVGNVLTF.

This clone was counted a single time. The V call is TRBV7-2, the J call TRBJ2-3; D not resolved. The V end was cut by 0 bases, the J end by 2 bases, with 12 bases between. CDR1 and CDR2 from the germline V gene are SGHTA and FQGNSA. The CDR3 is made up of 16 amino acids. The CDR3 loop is CASSLAVALITDTQYF. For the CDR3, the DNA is TGTGCCAGCAGCTTAGCGGTAGCTCTCATCACAGATACGCAGTATTTT. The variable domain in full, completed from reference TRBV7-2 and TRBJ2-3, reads GAGVSQSPSNKVTEKGKDVELRCDPISGHTALYWYRQSLGQGLEFLIYFQGNSAPDKSGLPSDRFSAERTGGSVSTLTIQRTQQEDSAVYLCASSLAVALITDTQYFGPGTRLTVL.

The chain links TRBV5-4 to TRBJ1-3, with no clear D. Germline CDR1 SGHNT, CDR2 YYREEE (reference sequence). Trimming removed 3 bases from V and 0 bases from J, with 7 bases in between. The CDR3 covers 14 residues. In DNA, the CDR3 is TGTGCCAGCAGCTCGACCACCTCTGGAAACACCATATATTTT. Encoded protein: CASSSTTSGNTIYF.

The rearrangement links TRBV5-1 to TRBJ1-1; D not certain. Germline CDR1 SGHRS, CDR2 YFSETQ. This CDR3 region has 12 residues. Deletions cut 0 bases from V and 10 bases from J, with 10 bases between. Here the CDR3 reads CASSLGRERAFF. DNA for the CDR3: TGCGCCAGCAGCTTGGGACGAGAGCGAGCTTTCTTT.

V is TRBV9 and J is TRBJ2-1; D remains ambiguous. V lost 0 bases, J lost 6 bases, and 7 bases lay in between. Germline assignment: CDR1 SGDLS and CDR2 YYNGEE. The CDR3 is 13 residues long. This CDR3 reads CASSVGPRNEQFF. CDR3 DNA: TGTGCCAGCAGCGTAGGGCCTCGCAATGAGCAGTTCTTC.

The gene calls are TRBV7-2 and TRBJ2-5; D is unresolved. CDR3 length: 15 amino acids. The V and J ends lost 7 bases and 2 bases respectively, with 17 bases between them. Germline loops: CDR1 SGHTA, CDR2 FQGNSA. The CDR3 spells CASTLGLGRQETQYF. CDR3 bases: TGTGCCAGCACCCTTGGGCTAGGGCGGCAAGAGACCCAGTACTTC.

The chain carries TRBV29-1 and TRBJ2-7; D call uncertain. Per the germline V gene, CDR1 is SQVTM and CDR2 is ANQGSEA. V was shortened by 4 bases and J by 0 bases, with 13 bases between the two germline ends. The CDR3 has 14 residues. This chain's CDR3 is CSVGFRAVSYEQYF. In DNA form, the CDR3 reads TGCAGCGTTGGCTTTCGGGCGGTCTCCTACGAGCAGTACTTC.

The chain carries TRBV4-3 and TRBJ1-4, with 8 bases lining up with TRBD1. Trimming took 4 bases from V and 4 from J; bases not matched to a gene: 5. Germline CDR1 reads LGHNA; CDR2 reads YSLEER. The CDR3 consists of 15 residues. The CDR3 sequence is CASSPTGANNEKLFF. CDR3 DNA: TGCGCCAGCAGCCCGACAGGGGCGAATAATGAAAAACTGTTTTTT.

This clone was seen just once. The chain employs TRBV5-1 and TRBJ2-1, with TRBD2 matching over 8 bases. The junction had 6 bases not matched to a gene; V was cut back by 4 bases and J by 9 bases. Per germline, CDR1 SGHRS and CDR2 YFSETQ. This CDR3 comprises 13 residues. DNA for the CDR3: TGCGCCAGCAGCCGGACTAGCTCGCCTGAGCAGTTCTTC. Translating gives CASSRTSSPEQFF.

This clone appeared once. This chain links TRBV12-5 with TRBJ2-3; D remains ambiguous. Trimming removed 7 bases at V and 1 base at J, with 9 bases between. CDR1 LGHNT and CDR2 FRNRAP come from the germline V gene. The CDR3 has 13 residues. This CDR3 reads CASVSSGTDTQYF. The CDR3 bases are TGTGCTAGTGTCTCCAGCGGCACAGATACGCAGTATTTT. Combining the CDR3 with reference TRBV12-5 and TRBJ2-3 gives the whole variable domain DARVTQTPRHKVTEMGQEVTMRCQPILGHNTVFWYRQTMMQGLELLAYFRNRAPLDDSGMPKDRFSAEMPDATLATLKIQPSEPRDSAVYFCASVSSGTDTQYFGPGTRLTVL.

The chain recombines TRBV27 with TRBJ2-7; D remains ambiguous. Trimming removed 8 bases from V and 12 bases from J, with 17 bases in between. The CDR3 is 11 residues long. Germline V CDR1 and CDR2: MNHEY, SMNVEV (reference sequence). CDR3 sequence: CASGFRPGLYF. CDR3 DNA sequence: TGTGCCAGCGGCTTCCGTCCGGGTCTGTACTTC.

CDR3 region: CASSAHLSAWQPQHF. Here the CDR3 DNA reads TGTGCCAGCAGTGCTCACCTTTCGGCGTGGCAGCCCCAGCATTTT. V usage is TRBV2 and J usage is TRBJ1-5; D gene ambiguous. The CDR3 has 15 residues. CDR1 is SNHLY and CDR2 is FYNNEI in the germline V gene. Trimming cost V 4 bases and J 7 bases, with 17 bases left between them.

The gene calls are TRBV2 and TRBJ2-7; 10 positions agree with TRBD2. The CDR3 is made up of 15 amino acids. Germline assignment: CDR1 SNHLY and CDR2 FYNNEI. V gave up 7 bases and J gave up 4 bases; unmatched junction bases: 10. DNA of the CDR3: TGTGCCAGCACCACCTCTAGCGGGAGAGTGTACGAGCAGTACTTC. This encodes CASTTSSGRVYEQYF.

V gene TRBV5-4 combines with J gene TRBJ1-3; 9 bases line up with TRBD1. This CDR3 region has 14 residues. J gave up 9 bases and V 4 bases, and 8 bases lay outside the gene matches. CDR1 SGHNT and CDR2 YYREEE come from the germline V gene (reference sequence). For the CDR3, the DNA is TGTGCCAGCAGCCCCGGGACAGGGAATGGCACCATATATTTT. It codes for CASSPGTGNGTIYF.

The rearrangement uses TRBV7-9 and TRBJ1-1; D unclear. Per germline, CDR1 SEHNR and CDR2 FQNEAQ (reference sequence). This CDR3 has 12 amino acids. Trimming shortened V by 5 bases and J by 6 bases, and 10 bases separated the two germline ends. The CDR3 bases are TGTGCCAGCAGCGCCAGACGGCCTGAAGCTTTCTTT. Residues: CASSARRPEAFF.

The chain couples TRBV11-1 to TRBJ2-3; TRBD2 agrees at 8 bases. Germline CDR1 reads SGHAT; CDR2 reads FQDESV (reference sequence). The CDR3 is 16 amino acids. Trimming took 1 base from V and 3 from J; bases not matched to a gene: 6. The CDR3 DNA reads TGTGCCAGCAGCTTAGTTCCGGGAGGGGTAACAGATACGCAGTATTTT. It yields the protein CASSLVPGGVTDTQYF.

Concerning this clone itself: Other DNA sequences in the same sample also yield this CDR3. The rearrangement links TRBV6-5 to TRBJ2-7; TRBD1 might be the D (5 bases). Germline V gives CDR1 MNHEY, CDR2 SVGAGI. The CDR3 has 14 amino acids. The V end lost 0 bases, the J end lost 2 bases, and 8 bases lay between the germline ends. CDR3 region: CASSYSSRAYEQYF. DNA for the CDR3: TGTGCCAGCAGTTACTCCTCCAGGGCCTACGAGCAGTACTTC.

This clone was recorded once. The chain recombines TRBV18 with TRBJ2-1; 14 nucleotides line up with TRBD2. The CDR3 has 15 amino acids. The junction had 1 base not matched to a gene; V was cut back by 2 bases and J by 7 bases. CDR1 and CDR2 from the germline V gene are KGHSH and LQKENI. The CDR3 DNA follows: TGTGCCAGCTCACCATGGACTAGCGGGAGGAATGAGCAGTTCTTC. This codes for CASSPWTSGRNEQFF. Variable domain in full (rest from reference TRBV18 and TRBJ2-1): NAGVMQNPRHLVRRRGQEARLRCSPMKGHSHVYWYRQLPEEGLKFMVYLQKENIIDESGMPKERFSAEFPKEGPSILRIQQVVRGDSAAYFCASSPWTSGRNEQFFGPGTRLTVL.